This T cell receptor beta chain came from a study of prognosis after radiotherapy for stage I lung cancer. Regarding this clonotype: Antigen unknown.

General observations from the study: Gene usage of TRBV and TRBJ reportedly differed between patients with and without metastases.

Two rounds of multiplex PCR amplified TCR beta CDR3 from genomic DNA. With primers specific to each TRBV and TRBJ gene, the first-round PCR was performed. TCRdb re-analysed the multiplex PCR reads in MiXCR, keeping a single row per CDR3 protein. The profile shows around 30,000 distinct CDR3 sequences, about 29% of them singletons. Germline V gene data show CDR1 as MNHNS and CDR2 as SASEGT. The CDR3 extends over 16 amino acids. The sequencing here drew on PBMCs, taken before or after stereotactic body radiation therapy (not recorded which). This TCR was sampled from a donor over 45 with non-small cell lung cancer. This chain joins TRBV6-1 and TRBJ2-3; TRBD2 matches 13 bases. The CDR3 nucleotides read TGTTCCACAACGGGACTAGCGGGATCTCTGGGAGATACGCAGTATTTT. Its translation: CSTTGLAGSLGDTQYF.